This TCR beta chain was retrieved from a study of blood T cell repertoires in COVID-19. The assay was immunoSEQ multiplex PCR, and TCRdb's table has in-frame clones only and misses some. The data show more than 150,000 clones, around 73% seen once. Germline CDR1 reads SGHTA; CDR2 reads FQGNSA. The CDR3 has 16 residues. Trimming took 3 bases from V and 8 from J; bases not matched to a gene: 14. The genes are TRBV7-2 and TRBJ2-3; 7 nucleotides line up with TRBD2. The receptor comes from a woman aged 45-65 years who had recovered from COVID-19. The specimen sequenced was PBMCs or T cells enriched from blood (not recorded which). The CDR3 loop reads CASSFLTTGGRGTQYF. Written as DNA, the CDR3 is TGTGCCAGCAGCTTTCTCACCACGGGGGGACGGGGTACGCAGTATTTT.